A selection of T cell receptor beta chains follows, all from one sample in a study of molecular identifiers for immune sequencing clone quantification. A single record per CDR3 protein comes from TCRdb applying MiXCR to the PCR reads. The profile shows 600,000 to 650,000 distinct CDR3 sequences, less than 20% of them singletons. The sequenced material came from naive CD8+ T cells from blood, with Jurkat cell RNA spiked in. The receptors shown here come from a human donor in good health. Some libraries in this study had Jurkat cell RNA spiked in. Both conserved end residues are part of each CDR3. D genes are given only for firm matches. A clone size is listed for some rows: how often the clone was seen (once, few, many), or a class if it is expanded.

clone_size | j_call | v_call | cdr3_length | d_call | cdr3_aa | cdr3_nt
few | TRBJ1-2 | TRBV9 | 15 | . | CASTVGQGVAYGYTF | TGTGCCAGCACTGTGGGCCAGGGAGTTGCCTATGGCTACACCTTC
. | TRBJ2-3 | TRBV24-1 | 16 | TRBD1 | CATSELRDRGTDTQYF | TGTGCCACCAGTGAGCTCCGGGACAGGGGTACAGATACGCAGTATTTT
. | TRBJ1-1 | TRBV7-9 | 14 | TRBD1 | CASSSLKLQGVAFF | TGTGCCAGCAGCTCTCTAAAATTACAGGGGGTGGCTTTCTTT
many | TRBJ1-6 | TRBV4-1 | 15 | . | CASSQDPGLSSPLHF | TGCGCCAGCAGCCAAGATCCGGGGCTGAGTTCACCCCTCCACTTT
few | TRBJ2-2 | TRBV11-1 | 15 | TRBD2 | CASSLPSGNTGELFF | TGTGCCAGCAGCTTACCTAGCGGTAACACCGGGGAGCTGTTTTTT
. | TRBJ1-2 | TRBV7-9 | 16 | . | CASTADTVLANYGYTF | TGTGCCAGCACCGCGGACACGGTGTTAGCTAACTATGGCTACACCTTC
few | TRBJ2-2 | TRBV5-1 | 15 | . | CASSLLVGNTGELFF | TGCGCCAGCAGCTTACTCGTGGGAAACACCGGGGAGCTGTTTTTT
many | TRBJ2-7 | TRBV28 | 12 | . | CASSILAGEQYF | TGTGCCAGCAGTATACTCGCGGGGGAGCAGTACTTC
many | TRBJ1-1 | TRBV2 | 15 | . | CASSEGVGMNTEAFF | TGTGCCAGCAGTGAAGGAGTCGGTATGAACACTGAAGCTTTCTTT
few | TRBJ1-2 | TRBV12-3/TRBV12-4 | 16 | . | CASTTGRGVVFYGYTF | TGTGCCAGCACAACCGGGAGAGGAGTTGTCTTCTATGGCTACACCTTC
. | TRBJ1-1 | TRBV27 | 12 | . | CASSPDGVEAFF | TGTGCCAGCAGTCCAGACGGGGTTGAAGCTTTCTTT
. | TRBJ2-3 | TRBV10-3 | 14 | . | CAISDPGGTDTQYF | TGTGCCATCAGTGACCCGGGGGGCACAGATACGCAGTATTTT
. | TRBJ2-5 | TRBV29-1 | 16 | . | CSVEIEVGGLQETQYF | TGCAGCGTTGAGATAGAGGTTGGCGGGCTCCAAGAGACCCAGTACTTC
many | TRBJ1-1 | TRBV10-3 | 17 | . | CAISESGTQKGNTEAFF | TGTGCCATCAGTGAGTCCGGGACGCAAAAGGGGAACACTGAAGCTTTCTTT
. | TRBJ2-7 | TRBV27 | 17 | . | CASSLGGGPGGSHEQYF | TGTGCCAGCAGTCTGGGGGGCGGGCCTGGCGGGAGCCACGAGCAGTACTTC
. | TRBJ2-6 | TRBV3-1 | 15 | . | CASSGVYSGANVLTF | TGTGCCAGCAGCGGGGTATACTCTGGGGCCAACGTCCTGACTTTC
. | TRBJ1-6 | TRBV12-2 | 17 | . | CASRCGQVASYNSPLHF | TGTGCAAGTCGCTGCGGACAGGTGGCATCCTATAATTCACCCCTCCACTTT
many | TRBJ2-1 | TRBV19 | 13 | . | CASSSQGTNEQFF | TGTGCCAGTAGTTCCCAGGGGACGAATGAGCAGTTCTTC
many | TRBJ1-1 | TRBV7-6 | 16 | . | CASSPPDGPQNTEAFF | TGTGCCAGCAGCCCCCCAGATGGCCCGCAGAACACTGAAGCTTTCTTT
. | TRBJ2-3 | TRBV29-1 | 16 | . | CSVAGRAEGPTDTQYF | TGCAGCGTGGCCGGGCGGGCGGAAGGGCCTACAGATACGCAGTATTTT
. | TRBJ2-7 | TRBV6-1 | 13 | . | CASKEGALHEQYF | TGTGCCAGCAAGGAGGGCGCGTTGCACGAGCAGTACTTC
many | TRBJ2-3 | TRBV9 | 11 | . | CASSISDTQYF | TGTGCCAGCAGCATTTCAGATACGCAGTATTTT